The next 3 T cell receptor beta chains were all read from a single sample in a study of regulatory T cells in long-lasting Graves disease. CDR3 regions were amplified by Arm-PCR using iRepertoire HTBI primers to build TCR beta libraries. TCRdb reprocessed the multiplex PCR reads via MiXCR and lists one record per CDR3 protein. In the table there are 510,000 or so distinct CDR3 sequences, 12% of which are singletons. Described time point: newly diagnosed GD, antithyroid drugs for less than 3 months. Making the TCR library involved RNA that had been extracted from PBMCs. These same records also appear under a second study, on T cells in Graves' hyperthyroidism and ophthalmopathy.

Sequencing was performed on peripheral blood mononuclear cells (PBMCs), taken at new diagnosis, from a patient treated with antithyroid drugs. The receptors originated from a woman aged 25 to 45 with Graves disease.

There are many counts of this clonotype. V gene TRBV19 combines with J gene TRBJ1-1, with D possibly being TRBD1 (5 bases). The CDR3 runs to 13 residues. V lost 7 bases to trimming and J lost 4 bases, with 13 bases between them. Germline V gene data show CDR1 as LNHDA and CDR2 as SQIVND (reference sequence). In DNA form, the CDR3 reads TGTGCCAGTACAAGGGACGGCGGCACTGAAGCTTTCTTT. Protein product: CASTRDGGTEAFF.

This clonotype has just a few counts. The V and J genes are TRBV6-5 and TRBJ2-7; maybe TRBD2 (5 bases). V dropped 0 bases and J dropped 0 bases, with 12 bases sitting between them. This CDR3 contains 16 residues. Germline V lookup: CDR1 MNHEY, CDR2 SVGAGI. CDR3 sequence: CASSYSTQRRSYEQYF. The CDR3 DNA reads TGTGCCAGCAGTTACTCGACCCAGCGGCGCTCCTACGAGCAGTACTTC.

This clonotype was seen only a few times. The chain combines TRBV18 with TRBJ1-2; 8 nucleotides line up with TRBD1. Germline lookup yields CDR1 KGHSH and CDR2 LQKENI. This CDR3 contains 17 residues. Trimming at V came to 3 bases and at J to 6 bases, leaving 15 bases not matched to a gene. The CDR3 spells CASSPYNRDRTFDGYTF. The CDR3, as DNA: TGTGCCAGCTCACCTTATAACCGGGACAGGACCTTTGATGGCTACACCTTC. Based on the CDR3 plus reference TRBV18 and TRBJ1-2, the full variable domain is NAGVMQNPRHLVRRRGQEARLRCSPMKGHSHVYWYRQLPEEGLKFMVYLQKENIIDESGMPKERFSAEFPKEGPSILRIQQVVRGDSAAYFCASSPYNRDRTFDGYTFGSGTRLTVV.